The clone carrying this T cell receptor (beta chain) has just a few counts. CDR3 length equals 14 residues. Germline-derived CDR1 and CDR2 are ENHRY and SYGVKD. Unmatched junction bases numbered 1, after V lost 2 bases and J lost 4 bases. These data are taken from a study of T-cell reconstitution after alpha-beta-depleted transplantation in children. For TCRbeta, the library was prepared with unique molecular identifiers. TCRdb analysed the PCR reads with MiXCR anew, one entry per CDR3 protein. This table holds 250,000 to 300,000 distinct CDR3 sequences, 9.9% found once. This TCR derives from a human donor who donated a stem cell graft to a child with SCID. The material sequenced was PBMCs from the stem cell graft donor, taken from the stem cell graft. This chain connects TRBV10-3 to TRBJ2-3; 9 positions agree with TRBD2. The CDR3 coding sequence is TGTGCCATCAGTGAGGGACTAGCGTCAGATACGCAGTATTTT. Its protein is CAISEGLASDTQYF.